These 12 T cell receptor beta chains were sequenced from one sample in a study of cytotoxic CD8 clonotypes in ibrutinib-treated CLL. The assay was immunoSEQ multiplex PCR, and TCRdb's table has in-frame clones only and misses some. This sample has 330,000 or so clones, with over 55% found just once. The material was PBMCs, obtained after 36 months of ibrutinib treatment. These receptors came from a human donor with chronic lymphocytic leukemia.

This chain joins TRBV19 and TRBJ2-7; 7 positions agree with TRBD2. Trimming removed 3 bases from V and 5 bases from J; junction bases left unmatched: 7. Germline CDR1 is LNHDA and CDR2 is SQIVND (reference sequence). This CDR3 is built from 14 residues. CDR3: CASSMGGGRNEQYF. CDR3 coding DNA: TGTGCCAGTAGTATGGGGGGGGGACGGAACGAGCAGTACTTC.

The chain joins TRBV29-1 to TRBJ2-2; D gene unclear. V lost 7 bases, J lost 3 bases, and 6 bases lay in between. The germline CDR1 and CDR2 sequences are SQVTM and ANQGSEA. CDR3 size: 11 residues. The CDR3: CSAGDTGELFF. The CDR3 DNA sequence: TGCAGCGCTGGAGACACCGGGGAGCTGTTTTTT.

V gene TRBV4-1 combines with J gene TRBJ2-1; D unresolved. Trimming removed 5 bases from V and 3 bases from J, with 8 bases in between. CDR1 MGHRA and CDR2 YSYEKL come from the germline V gene. The CDR3 is 13 amino acids. In DNA, the CDR3 is TGCGCCAGCAGCTCATCCCACTACAATGAGCAGTTCTTC. This translates into CASSSSHYNEQFF.

The chain uses TRBV5-6 and TRBJ2-5; D might be TRBD2 (5 bases). There are 13 residues in the CDR3. The germline V and J ends were trimmed by 2 bases and 5 bases, with 10 bases remaining between them. Germline CDR1 SGHDT, CDR2 YYEEEE. The CDR3 protein is CASSFEGRETQYF. The CDR3 DNA sequence: TGTGCCAGCAGCTTCGAGGGAAGGGAGACCCAGTACTTC.

The chain carries TRBV7-2 and TRBJ2-3; D unresolved. Germline V gene lookup returns CDR1 SGHTA and CDR2 FQGNSA. This CDR3 region has 15 residues. V lost 2 bases and J 1 base, leaving 10 bases between the germline ends. CDR3 nucleotide sequence: TGTGCCAGCAGCTTATGGGCTCGGGGCACAGATACGCAGTATTTT. Its translation: CASSLWARGTDTQYF.

The chain employs TRBV19 and TRBJ1-1; 8 nucleotides match TRBD1. The CDR3 covers 15 residues. The trim removed 1 base at V and 4 bases at J, leaving 5 bases unmatched. CDR1 is LNHDA and CDR2 is SQIVND in the germline V gene (reference sequence). The chain's CDR3 is CASSIAGQGSTEAFF. CDR3 in DNA: TGTGCCAGTAGTATAGCCGGACAGGGCAGCACTGAAGCTTTCTTT.

The chain employs TRBV5-6 and TRBJ2-5, with D possibly TRBD1 on 5 matching bases. The V gene lost 1 base and the J gene lost 2 bases, with 12 bases spanning the gap. Germline V gives CDR1 SGHDT, CDR2 YYEEEE. This CDR3 is built from 15 residues. In nucleotides, the CDR3 is TGTGCCAGCAGCTTGATCTCAGGGTATCAAGAGACCCAGTACTTC. This translates into CASSLISGYQETQYF.

This chain joins TRBV5-1 and TRBJ2-1; unclear D gene. Germline V gene data show CDR1 as SGHRS and CDR2 as YFSETQ. The CDR3 covers 12 residues. Between the trimmed V and J ends, which lost 0 bases and 9 bases, there was a span of 7 bases. CDR3 sequence: CASSLGVREQFF. In DNA, the CDR3 is TGCGCCAGCAGCTTGGGGGTCCGTGAGCAGTTCTTC. Full variable domain (outside the CDR3, taken from reference TRBV5-1 and TRBJ2-1): KAGVTQTPRYLIKTRGQQVTLSCSPISGHRSVSWYQQTPGQGLQFLFEYFSETQRNKGNFPGRFSGRQFSNSRSEMNVSTLELGDSALYLCASSLGVREQFFGPGTRLTVL.

V is TRBV12-5 and J is TRBJ2-1, with D possibly matching TRBD2 (5 bases). Trimming removed 5 bases from V and 7 bases from J, with 15 bases in between. The CDR3 has 14 residues. The germline V gene encodes CDR1 LGHNT and CDR2 FRNRAP. The CDR3, as DNA: TGTGCTAGTGGTGTAGGACTGGCGGCGAATGAGCAGTTCTTC. Residues: CASGVGLAANEQFF.

The V and J genes are TRBV5-6 and TRBJ2-1; D remains unclear. V was trimmed by 4 bases and J by 4 bases, leaving 12 bases between them. The CDR3 has 14 amino acids. Germline V gene sequence: CDR1 SGHDT, CDR2 YYEEEE. The CDR3, as DNA: TGTGCCAGCAGCCGACGGAATTATTACAATGAGCAGTTCTTC. This encodes CASSRRNYYNEQFF.

The rearrangement joins TRBV5-6 to TRBJ1-5, with a tentative D call TRBD1 (5 bases). In germline, CDR1 is SGHDT, CDR2 YYEEEE. This CDR3 comprises 13 residues. V lost 3 bases, J lost 8 bases, and 12 bases lay in between. The CDR3 loop reads CASSSGPAEPQHF. The CDR3 DNA is TGTGCCAGCAGCTCGGGACCCGCGGAGCCCCAGCATTTT.

This clone was observed a few times. The chain has TRBV5-6 and TRBJ1-5, with TRBD1 identical over 11 bases. The ends lost 4 bases at V and 9 bases at J; junction bases unmatched: 6. The CDR3 has 14 amino acids. The germline V gene encodes CDR1 SGHDT and CDR2 YYEEEE. The CDR3 here is CASSPGTGGWPQHF. The CDR3 nucleotides read TGTGCCAGCAGCCCCGGGACAGGGGGTTGGCCCCAGCATTTT. Complete variable domain (other parts from reference TRBV5-6 and TRBJ1-5): DAGVTQSPTHLIKTRGQQVTLRCSPKSGHDTVSWYQQALGQGPQFIFQYYEEEERQRGNFPDRFSGHQFPNYSSELNVNALLLGDSALYLCASSPGTGGWPQHFGDGTRLSIL.